A selection of T cell receptor beta chains follows, all from one sample in a study of cytomegalovirus exposure and HLA in healthy donors. Using immunoSEQ multiplex PCR, the repertoire was profiled, and TCRdb retains in-frame clones only, with some absent. The sample contains tens of thousands of clones, 75% of which appear only once. Sequencing was performed on PBMCs. The receptors derive from a man aged 40-50 years in good health and CMV-seronegative. Both conserved end residues are trimmed from each CDR3. Each record gives: D gene, J gene, V gene, CDR3 protein. A D gene is named only where the DNA matches it firmly.

>.|TRBJ2-7|TRBV28
ASGARYYEQY
>.|TRBJ1-2|TRBV6-6
ASNQGYGYT
>TRBD1|TRBJ1-4|TRBV19
ASRHYRDRADEKLF
>.|TRBJ2-6|TRBV5-1
ASSKETGLSGANVLT
>.|TRBJ2-7|TRBV11-1
ASSVGSSYEQY
>.|TRBJ2-7|TRBV30
AWRLFIDTSYEQY
>TRBD1|TRBJ1-4|TRBV9
ASSMGQGVEKLF
>.|TRBJ1-4|TRBV30
AWMQGDMAVEKLF
>TRBD2|TRBJ2-1|TRBV29-1
SAPTSASSYNEQF
>.|TRBJ1-1|TRBV6-5
ASRTSGDTEAF
>.|TRBJ2-7|TRBV6-5
ETRGNSYEQY
>.|TRBJ1-2|TRBV6-5
ASSPSSGYYGYT
>.|TRBJ2-7|TRBV28
ASSLSYGYEQY
>.|TRBJ2-1|TRBV6-5
ASSYSREVGGNEQF
>.|TRBJ1-2|TRBV30
AWTTDSSNYGYT
>.|TRBJ2-2|TRBV6-5
ATSFWAQGTGELF
>TRBD1|TRBJ1-6|TRBV7-9
ASSLDRDRGDSPLH
>.|TRBJ2-7|TRBV9
ASSVGSGGSYSYEQY
>TRBD2|TRBJ2-3|TRBV4-2
ASSQEVLAGDTDTQY
>TRBD1|TRBJ1-5|TRBV6-1
ASSARTQGSNQPQH
>.|TRBJ1-1|TRBV5-1
ASSLGSLTDTEAF
>TRBD1|TRBJ1-5|TRBV5-8
ASSLDRGRYQPQH
>TRBD2|TRBJ2-2|TRBV10-3
AISEGLAGGPGAGELF
>TRBD1|TRBJ1-3|TRBV11-3
ASSPGTVRRTIY
>.|TRBJ1-1|TRBV7-3
ASSSTGVNTEAF
>TRBD1|TRBJ2-7|TRBV14
ASSQDGAGGTVQY